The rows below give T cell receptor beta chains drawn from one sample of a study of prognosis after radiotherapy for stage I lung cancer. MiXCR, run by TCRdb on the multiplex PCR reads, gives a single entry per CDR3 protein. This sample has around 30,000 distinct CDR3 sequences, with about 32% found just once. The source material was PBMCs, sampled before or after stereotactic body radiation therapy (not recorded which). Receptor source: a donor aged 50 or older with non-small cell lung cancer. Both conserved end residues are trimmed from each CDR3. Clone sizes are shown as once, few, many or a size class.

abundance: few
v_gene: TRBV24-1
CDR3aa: ATSGFRTGGYIQY

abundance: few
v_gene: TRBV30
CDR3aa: AWSTGINSPLH

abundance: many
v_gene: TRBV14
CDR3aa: AGSKAFLGTGLYEQY

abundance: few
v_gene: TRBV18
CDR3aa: ASSPPVAGGHTGELF

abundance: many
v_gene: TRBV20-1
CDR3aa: SAADGTVVSYEQY

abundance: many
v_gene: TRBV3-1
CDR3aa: ASSRDLVGYT

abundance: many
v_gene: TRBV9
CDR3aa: ASSPHQAYEQY

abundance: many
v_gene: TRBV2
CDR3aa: ASSGDSEQF

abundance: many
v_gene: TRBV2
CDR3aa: ASSEGSGIGANVLT

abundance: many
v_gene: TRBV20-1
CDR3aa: SALGLAGRYEQY

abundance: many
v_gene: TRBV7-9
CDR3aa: ASSLEGGASYEQY

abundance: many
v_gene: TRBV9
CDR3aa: ASSVGGLAGSAQY